The present T cell receptor (beta chain) was sequenced within a study of shared clonotypes between healthy human individuals. The wider study: Sampling drew on donors who were a couple of women and a few men aged 18 to 49.

Sequencing was at deep level. As originally analysed: Filtering differed, since immunoSEQ gave only junction sequences and no quality scores. The repertoire was sequenced with immunoSEQ multiplex PCR; TCRdb's copy has only in-frame clones and lacks some. The D gene and trimming were derived from the DNA, and the V and J assignments and clone size from that table. The sample comprises 470,000 or so clones, approximately 78% of which are singletons, and 12% rests with the top ten. Donors were healthy HIV-negative adults without recently reported acute infections or vaccinations. Points on this clone: This sample includes further DNA sequences coding for the same CDR3.

Trimming removed 4 bases at V and 7 bases at J, with 21 bases between. Looked up from germline, CDR1 is SGHNT and CDR2 is YYREEE (reference sequence). CDR3 length equals 15 residues. The receptor's source is a woman aged 40 to 50 in good health. Some clones in this sample may be carry-over from other donors' samples. This chain joins TRBV5-4 and TRBJ2-7, with TRBD2 as a possible D gene (5 bases). Sequencing was performed on PBMCs. For the CDR3, the DNA is TGTGCCAGCAGCACCCCCGGCGCCGCCACGGGGGAGCAGTACTTC. It translates to CASSTPGAATGEQYF.